A selection of T cell receptor beta chains follows, all from one sample in a study of beta chain features in type 1 diabetes. Clones were sequenced by immunoSEQ multiplex PCR, and TCRdb holds only the in-frame ones, with some missing. The sample holds around 240,000 clones, 9.6% seen once. Source material: naive CD4+ T cells from blood. These receptors were obtained from a woman younger than 35 in good health. Each CDR3 is given without its conserved first and last residue.

cdr3_aa	v_call	j_call	cdr3_length
ASSFRTGTGVYEQY	TRBV6-6	TRBJ2-7	14
ASGAGLAANDEQY	TRBV12-5	TRBJ2-7	13
ATSGWLSYEQY	TRBV15	TRBJ2-7	11
ASSPRQATNEKLF	TRBV27	TRBJ1-4	13
AWNKGLDQPQH	TRBV30	TRBJ1-5	11
ASSLARVEGYT	TRBV7-9	TRBJ1-2	11
TSTWLAGGGGETQY	TRBV1	TRBJ2-5	14
ASRAAGSPARPQH	TRBV6-5	TRBJ1-5	13
ASSLAAGVHFSYEQY	TRBV7-9	TRBJ2-7	15
AWGDSYGYT	TRBV30	TRBJ1-2	9
AWSVWGESYEQY	TRBV30	TRBJ2-7	12
AWSVFTTNSPLH	TRBV30	TRBJ1-6	12
ASSQGMNTEAF	TRBV5-1	TRBJ1-1	11
ASSATGQGVQDTQY	TRBV6-1	TRBJ2-3	14
AGHRSLNTEAF	TRBV30	TRBJ1-1	11
SGWTGGTYEQY	TRBV29-1	TRBJ2-7	11
ASSLGTELNEKLF	TRBV28	TRBJ1-4	13
ASNLQGGTEAF	TRBV27	TRBJ1-1	11
ASQGNYGYT	TRBV6-1	TRBJ1-2	9
ASSLRGASYNEQF	TRBV7-3	TRBJ2-1	13
ASRRDSSYNEQF	TRBV6-1	TRBJ2-1	12
ASRKRHSTGQGYGYT	TRBV7-7	TRBJ1-2	15
ASSLGTRINQPQH	TRBV11-2	TRBJ1-5	13
ASTSPPRDYEQY	TRBV6-6	TRBJ2-7	12
SVAYVSTNTEAF	TRBV29-1	TRBJ1-1	12